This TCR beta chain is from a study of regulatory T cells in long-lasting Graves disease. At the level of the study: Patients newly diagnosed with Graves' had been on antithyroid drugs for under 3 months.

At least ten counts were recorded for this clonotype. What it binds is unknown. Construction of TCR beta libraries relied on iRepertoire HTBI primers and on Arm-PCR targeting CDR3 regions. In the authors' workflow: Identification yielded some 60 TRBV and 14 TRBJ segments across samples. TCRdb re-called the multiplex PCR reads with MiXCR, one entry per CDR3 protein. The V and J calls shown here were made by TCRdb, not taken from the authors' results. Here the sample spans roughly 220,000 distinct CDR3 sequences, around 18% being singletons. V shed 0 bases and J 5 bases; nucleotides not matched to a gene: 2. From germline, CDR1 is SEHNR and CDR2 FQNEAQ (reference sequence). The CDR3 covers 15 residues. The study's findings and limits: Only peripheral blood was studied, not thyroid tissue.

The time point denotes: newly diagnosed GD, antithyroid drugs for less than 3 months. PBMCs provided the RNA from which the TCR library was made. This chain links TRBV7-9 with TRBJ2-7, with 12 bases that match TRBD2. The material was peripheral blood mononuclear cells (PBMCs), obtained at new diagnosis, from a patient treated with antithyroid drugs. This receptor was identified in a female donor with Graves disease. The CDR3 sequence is CASSLATSGRDEQYF. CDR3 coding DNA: TGTGCCAGCAGCTTAGCGACTAGCGGGAGAGACGAGCAGTACTTC. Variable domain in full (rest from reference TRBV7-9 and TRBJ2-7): DTGVSQNPRHKITKRGQNVTFRCDPISEHNRLYWYRQTLGQGPEFLTYFQNEAQLEKSRLLSDRFSAERPKGSFSTLEIQRTEQGDSAMYLCASSLATSGRDEQYFGPGTRLTVT.